This T cell receptor (beta chain) was recovered during a study of T cell repertoires in cytomegalovirus infection. Whole-study context: CMV infection together with matching HLA type was indicated by public TCR beta signatures.

TCRdb passed the reads through MiXCR, listing each CDR3 protein once. The top ten hold about 6.5% of the sample, which has approximately 250,000 distinct CDR3 sequences, 6.5% seen once. This clonotype has ten or more counts. Antigen specificity is unknown. Study results and caveats: In two of eight donors, the top clonotype was HLA-C-restricted CMV-specific. Summed frequency of public TCR beta families distinguished CMV carriers with the relevant HLA.

Germline CDR1 reads MGHRA; CDR2 reads YSYEKL. The V gene end was trimmed by 4 bases and the J gene end by 7 bases; junction bases not matched to a gene: 1. The CDR3 loop spans 13 amino acids. The sequenced sample consisted of PBMCs. The chain uses TRBV4-1 and TRBJ2-4, with 10 bases matching TRBD1. This clonotype was obtained from a human donor in good health (CMV status not recorded). Some clones in this sample may be carry-over from other donors' samples. CDR3 sequence (DNA): TGCGCCAGCAGCCGACAGGGGGCGAACATTCAGTACTTC. Amino acid sequence: CASSRQGANIQYF.